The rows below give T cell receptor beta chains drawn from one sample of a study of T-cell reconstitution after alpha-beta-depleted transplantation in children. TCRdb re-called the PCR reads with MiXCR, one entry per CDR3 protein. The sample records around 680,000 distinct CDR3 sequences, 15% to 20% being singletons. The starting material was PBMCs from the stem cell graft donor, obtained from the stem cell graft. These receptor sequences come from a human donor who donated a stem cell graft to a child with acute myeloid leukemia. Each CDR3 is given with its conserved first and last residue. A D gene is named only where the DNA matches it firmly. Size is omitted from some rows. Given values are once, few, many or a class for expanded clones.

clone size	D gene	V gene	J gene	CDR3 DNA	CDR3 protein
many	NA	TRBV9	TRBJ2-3	TGTGCCAGCAGCGTACTCGCCCGGACTAGCACAGATACGCAGTATTTT	CASSVLARTSTDTQYF
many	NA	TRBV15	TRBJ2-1	TGTGCCACCAGCGGGGCTTCCTCCTACAATGAGCAGTTCTTC	CATSGASSYNEQFF
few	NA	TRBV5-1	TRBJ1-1	TGCGCCAGCAGCTTGGGGGGGAGTGGGAGGAACACTGAAGCTTTCTTT	CASSLGGSGRNTEAFF
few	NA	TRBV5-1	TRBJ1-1	TGCGCCAGCAGCTTGGATCTGTTAGGGACTGAAGCTTTCTTT	CASSLDLLGTEAFF
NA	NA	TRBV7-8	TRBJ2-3	TGTGCCAGCAGCTTAGGGAGGGGGATCACGGATACGCAGTATTTT	CASSLGRGITDTQYF
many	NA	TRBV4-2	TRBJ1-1	TGTGCCAGCAGCCAAGACGGGTCGAACACTGAAGCTTTCTTT	CASSQDGSNTEAFF
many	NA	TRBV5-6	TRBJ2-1	TGTGCCAGCAGCTTGGACGAGGGGCTCTACAATGAGCAGTTCTTC	CASSLDEGLYNEQFF
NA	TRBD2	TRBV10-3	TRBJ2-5	TGTGCCATCAGCCTATCGGGGGGTCAAGAGACCCAGTACTTC	CAISLSGGQETQYF
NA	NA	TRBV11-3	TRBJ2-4	TGTGCCAGCAGCCGAACTACTAGCCTTAAAAACATTCAGTACTTC	CASSRTTSLKNIQYF
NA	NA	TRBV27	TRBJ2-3	TGTGCCAGCAGTTTATACGCAGGGGAGGATACAGATACGCAGTATTTT	CASSLYAGEDTDTQYF
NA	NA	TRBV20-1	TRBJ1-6	TGCAGTGCTAGAGACCTAGGGAGGGGTGGGGATTCACCCCTCCACTTT	CSARDLGRGGDSPLHF
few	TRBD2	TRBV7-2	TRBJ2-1	TGTGCCAGCAGCCCCCTAGGCGGGGGGGCCTCATTCTGGCTGTTCTTC	CASSPLGGGASFWLFF
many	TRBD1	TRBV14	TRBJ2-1	TGTGCCAGCAGCCAGACAGGGAGAAGGAATGAGCAGTTCTTC	CASSQTGRRNEQFF
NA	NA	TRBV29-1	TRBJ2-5	TGCAGCGTTGAACCCCTGGGAGGGGGCCGAGAGACCCAGTACTTC	CSVEPLGGGRETQYF
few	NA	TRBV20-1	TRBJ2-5	TGCAGTGCTAGACTGGACAGTTGGCAAGAGACCCAGTACTTC	CSARLDSWQETQYF
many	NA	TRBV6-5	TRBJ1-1	TGTGCCAGCAGTTACTCCCAGTGGGGGATGAACACTGAAGCTTTCTTT	CASSYSQWGMNTEAFF
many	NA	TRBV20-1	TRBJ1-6	TGCAGTGCTAGTAAAAACGGGAATTCACCCCTCCACTTT	CSASKNGNSPLHF